Listed below are T cell receptor beta chains from one sample, sequenced in a study of blood T cell repertoires in COVID-19. Clones were read by immunoSEQ multiplex PCR, and TCRdb kept only the in-frame ones, dropping some. Here the sample spans fewer than 350,000 clones, roughly nine tenths being singletons. What was sequenced was peripheral blood. Receptors originate from a woman aged 25-40 years with COVID-19, enrolled during active disease. CDR3s include the opening cysteine and the closing phenylalanine or tryptophan. Each record gives: V gene, J gene, D gene, clone size, CDR3 DNA, CDR3 protein. The D gene is left open where the match is weak. Clone size appears in some rows only: once, few, many, or a class for an expanded clone.

>TRBV29-1|TRBJ1-5|-|-
TGCAGCGTTGGGCTGGACAGAGATCAGCCCCAGCATTTT
CSVGLDRDQPQHF
>TRBV24-1|TRBJ2-7|TRBD1|once
TGTGCCACCAGTGAGCAAAACCGGGACAGGGTGTACGAGCAGTACTTC
CATSEQNRDRVYEQYF
>TRBV6-1|TRBJ2-1|-|few
TGTGCCAGCAGTGAAGCGCGTGGGGGGTATGAGCAGTTCTTC
CASSEARGGYEQFF
>TRBV28|TRBJ1-1|-|-
TGTGCCAGCAGTTCGAACTACGGGTTCGCTGAAGCTTTCTTT
CASSSNYGFAEAFF
>TRBV27|TRBJ1-1|-|-
TGTGCCAGCAGTACTTGGGGGGGAATCACTGAAGCTTTCTTT
CASSTWGGITEAFF
>TRBV7-7|TRBJ2-1|TRBD2|-
TGTGCCAGCAGCCCTGAAAGCGGGGGGGCGACCAATGAGCAGTTCTTC
CASSPESGGATNEQFF
>TRBV4-2|TRBJ1-2|TRBD1|-
TGTGCCAGCAGCCGAACAGGACAGGGGGTTTACACCTTC
CASSRTGQGVYTF
>TRBV18|TRBJ1-1|-|-
TGTGCCAGCTCCCGGGTGGTACAATCAAACACTGAAGCTTTCTTT
CASSRVVQSNTEAFF
>TRBV5-4|TRBJ1-2|-|few
TGTGCCAGCAGCTCCGACAGGACCATCTTCTATGGCTACACCTTC
CASSSDRTIFYGYTF
>TRBV3-1/TRBV3-2|TRBJ2-1|-|-
TGTGCCAGCAGCCGCCCGGGGAGCTCCTACAATGAGCAGTTCTTC
CASSRPGSSYNEQFF
>TRBV28|TRBJ2-5|TRBD2|-
TGTGCCAGCAGCCTAGCGGGGGGGCCGGAGACCCAGTACTTC
CASSLAGGPETQYF
>TRBV5-8|TRBJ2-7|TRBD1|-
TGTGCCAGCAGCCCCGGGACAGGGCAGGCCTACGAGCAGTACTTC
CASSPGTGQAYEQYF
>TRBV24-1|TRBJ1-2|-|-
TGTGCCACCAGTGATCCGTATGGCTACACCTTC
CATSDPYGYTF
>TRBV6-6|TRBJ1-5|-|once
TGTGCCAGCAGTTACCCCCGAGGGCCCCAGCATTTT
CASSYPRGPQHF
>TRBV11-2|TRBJ1-1|-|few
TGTGCCAGCAGTGGAGGGAGGGAAGCTTTCTTT
CASSGGREAFF
>TRBV6-5|TRBJ1-1|TRBD1|-
TGTGCCAGCCGGACAGGTTCGGGGAACACTGAAGCTTTCTTT
CASRTGSGNTEAFF
>TRBV28|TRBJ2-2|-|-
TGTGCCAGCAGAGCAACCTTACGGGCCGGGGAGCTGTTTTTT
CASRATLRAGELFF
>TRBV5-4|TRBJ1-2|-|-
TGTGCCAGCAGCCCCGATTTCGGGGTTCTCTATGGCTACACCTTC
CASSPDFGVLYGYTF
>TRBV10-2|TRBJ1-3|-|-
TGCGCCAGCAGTACCGGGACTCCCGCGCGGATCGTTGCTGGAAACACCATATATTTT
CASSTGTPARIVAGNTIYF
>TRBV5-1|TRBJ1-2|-|-
TGCGCCAGCAGCTTGGGGGCCTCCTCCTATGGCTACACCTTC
CASSLGASSYGYTF
>TRBV19|TRBJ2-4|TRBD1|-
TGTGCCAGTAACACCCAGGGGGCCTCAAACATTCAGTACTTC
CASNTQGASNIQYF
>TRBV6-5|TRBJ1-1|-|-
TGTGCCAGCAGTTTTAATCGACTGGGTGCGAACACTGAAGCTTTCTTT
CASSFNRLGANTEAFF
>TRBV5-1|TRBJ1-2|TRBD1|-
TGCGCCAGCAGCTTGGGGGACAGGGCTAACTATGGCTACACCTTC
CASSLGDRANYGYTF
>TRBV12-3/TRBV12-4|TRBJ2-1|-|-
TGTGCCAGCAACCAGGGCTGGGGTGAGCAGTTCTTC
CASNQGWGEQFF
>TRBV3-1/TRBV3-2|TRBJ2-2|-|once
TGTGCCAGCAGCCAAGCGGGAAACACCGGGGAGCTGTTTTTT
CASSQAGNTGELFF
>TRBV12-3/TRBV12-4|TRBJ1-2|-|-
TGTGCCAGTGGGACCCAGGGGTTTAATGGCTACACCTTC
CASGTQGFNGYTF
>TRBV7-9|TRBJ2-1|TRBD2|-
TGTGCCAGCAGGCGTACTGGTCGGGGGGACGATGAGCAGTTCTTC
CASRRTGRGDDEQFF
>TRBV18|TRBJ1-1|-|-
TGTGCCAGCTCACCACTACCGGGAGAGAACACTGAAGCTTTCTTT
CASSPLPGENTEAFF
>TRBV9|TRBJ1-2|-|-
TGTGCCAGCGGGGGGGCTAGTGGCTACACCTTC
CASGGASGYTF
>TRBV18|TRBJ2-1|TRBD1|-
TGTGCCAGCTCATCACGCTCCCCCGGGACAGGGGGAGGTGAGCAGTTCTTC
CASSSRSPGTGGGEQFF
>TRBV19|TRBJ1-6|-|once
TGTGCCAGTAGTACGGGACAATATAATTCACCCCTCCACTTT
CASSTGQYNSPLHF
>TRBV7-2|TRBJ1-6|-|-
TGTGCCAGCAGCTCCCCTACGCCTCGCAATTCACCCCTCCACTTT
CASSSPTPRNSPLHF
>TRBV4-1|TRBJ2-3|-|-
TGCGCCAGCAGCCAAGAATCGGGGGACTTCACAGATACGCAGTATTTT
CASSQESGDFTDTQYF
>TRBV27|TRBJ2-1|-|-
TGTGCCAGCAGTTTATCGGAGGAGGGTTACAATGAGCAGTTCTTC
CASSLSEEGYNEQFF
>TRBV2|TRBJ2-7|TRBD2|-
TGTGCCAGCAGTGCGTTTAGCGGGGAAAACGAGCAGTACTTC
CASSAFSGENEQYF
>TRBV5-1|TRBJ2-7|-|-
TGCGCCAGCAGCTCTTCCTACGAGCAGTACTTC
CASSSSYEQYF
>TRBV7-8|TRBJ1-2|TRBD1|few
TGTGCCAGCAGTTACGACAGGGGGCATGGCTACACCTTC
CASSYDRGHGYTF
>TRBV11-2|TRBJ2-3|-|-
TGTGCCAGCAGTTCACTAGGAGACACGCAGTATTTT
CASSSLGDTQYF
>TRBV19|TRBJ1-2|TRBD1|once
TGTGCCAGTAGTATAGATAACAGGGGGCTCTATGGCTACACCTTC
CASSIDNRGLYGYTF
>TRBV7-9|TRBJ2-6|-|few
TGTGCCAGCAGCCCCTGGGGCGGCTCTGGGGCCAACGTCCTGACTTTC
CASSPWGGSGANVLTF
>TRBV6-1|TRBJ2-3|-|-
TGTGCCAGCAGTGAATTAGCCCACACAGATACGCAGTATTTT
CASSELAHTDTQYF
>TRBV4-1|TRBJ2-7|-|-
TGCGCCAGCAGCCAAGGCAGAGGCAGCTACGAGCAGTACTTC
CASSQGRGSYEQYF
>TRBV5-1|TRBJ1-1|-|few
TGCGCCAGCAGCTTGGAAAGGAGGGATACTGAAGCTTTCTTT
CASSLERRDTEAFF
>TRBV11-3|TRBJ2-1|-|-
TGTGCCAGCAGCTTAGGGGGCCCCTCCTACAATGAGCAGTTCTTC
CASSLGGPSYNEQFF
>TRBV14|TRBJ2-2|TRBD1|-
TGTGCCAGCAGCCCCCTTACCGGACAGGGGGCATTCGGGGAGCTGTTTTTT
CASSPLTGQGAFGELFF
>TRBV12-2|TRBJ2-7|-|-
TGTGCAAGTCGCTTACAACGGGAGATGGCCCGCGAGCAGTACTTC
CASRLQREMAREQYF